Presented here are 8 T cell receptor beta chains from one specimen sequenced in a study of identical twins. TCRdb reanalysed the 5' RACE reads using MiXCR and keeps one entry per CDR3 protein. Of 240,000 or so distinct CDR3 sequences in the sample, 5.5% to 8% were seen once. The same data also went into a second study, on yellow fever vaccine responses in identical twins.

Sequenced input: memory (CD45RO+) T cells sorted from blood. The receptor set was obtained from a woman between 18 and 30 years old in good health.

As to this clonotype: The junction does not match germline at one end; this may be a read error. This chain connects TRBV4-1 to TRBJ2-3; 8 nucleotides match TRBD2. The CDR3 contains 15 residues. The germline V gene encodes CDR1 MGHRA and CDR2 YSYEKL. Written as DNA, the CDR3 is TGCGCCAACAGCCAAGTGGGGACTAGTACAGATACGCAGTATTTT. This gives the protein CANSQVGTSTDTQYF.

The CDR3 DNA reads TGCGCCAGCAGTCTTGCATGGGTGGGGGATACGCAGTATTTT. Its protein is CASSLAWVGDTQYF. The rearrangement uses TRBV5-1 and TRBJ2-3, with D uncertain. This CDR3 region has 14 residues. The V end lost 5 bases, the J end lost 6 bases, and 16 bases lay between the germline ends. Germline-derived CDR1 and CDR2 are SGHRS and YFSETQ. The complete variable domain, with remaining parts taken from reference TRBV5-1 and TRBJ2-3, reads KAGVTQTPRYLIKTRGQQVTLSCSPISGHRSVSWYQQTPGQGLQFLFEYFSETQRNKGNFPGRFSGRQFSNSRSEMNVSTLELGDSALYLCASSLAWVGDTQYFGPGTRLTVL.

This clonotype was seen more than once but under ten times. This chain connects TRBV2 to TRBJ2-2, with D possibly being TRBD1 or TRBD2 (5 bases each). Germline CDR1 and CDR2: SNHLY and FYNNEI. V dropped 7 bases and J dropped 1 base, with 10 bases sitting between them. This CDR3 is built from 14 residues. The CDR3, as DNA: TGTGCCAGCACGAGGGGCCAGAACACCGGGGAGCTGTTTTTT. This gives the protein CASTRGQNTGELFF.

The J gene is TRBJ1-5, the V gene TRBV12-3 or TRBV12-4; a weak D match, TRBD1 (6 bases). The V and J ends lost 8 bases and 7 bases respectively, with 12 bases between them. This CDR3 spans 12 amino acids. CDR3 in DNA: TGTGCCAGCGAAGGGGGAGGGCAGCCCCAGCATTTT. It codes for CASEGGGQPQHF.

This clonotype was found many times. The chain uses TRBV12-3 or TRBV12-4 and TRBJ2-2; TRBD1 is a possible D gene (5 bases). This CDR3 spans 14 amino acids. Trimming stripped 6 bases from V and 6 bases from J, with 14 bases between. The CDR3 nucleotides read TGTGCCAGCAGACCGACAGTGAGCCCCGGGGAGCTGTTTTTT. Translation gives CASRPTVSPGELFF.

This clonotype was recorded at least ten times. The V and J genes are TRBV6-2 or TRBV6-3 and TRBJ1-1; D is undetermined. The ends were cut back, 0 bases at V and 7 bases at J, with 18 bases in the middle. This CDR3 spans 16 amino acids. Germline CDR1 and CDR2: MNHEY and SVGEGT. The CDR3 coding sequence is TGTGCCAGCAGTTACTCAGTTGGCAGCCAAAGGGTTGAAGCTTTCTTT. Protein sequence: CASSYSVGSQRVEAFF.

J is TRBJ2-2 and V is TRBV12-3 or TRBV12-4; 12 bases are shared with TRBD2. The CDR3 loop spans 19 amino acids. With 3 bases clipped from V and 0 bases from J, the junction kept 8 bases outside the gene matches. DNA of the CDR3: TGTGCCAGCAGTTTTGTCATCGGACTAGCGGGAACGAACACCGGGGAGCTGTTTTTT. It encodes CASSFVIGLAGTNTGELFF.

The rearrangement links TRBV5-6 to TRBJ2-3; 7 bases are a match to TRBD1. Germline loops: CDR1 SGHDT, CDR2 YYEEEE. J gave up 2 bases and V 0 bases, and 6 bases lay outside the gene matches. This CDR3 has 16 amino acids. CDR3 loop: CASSLARGLHTDTQYF. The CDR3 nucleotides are TGTGCCAGCAGCTTGGCCAGGGGGTTACACACAGATACGCAGTATTTT.